The clone carrying this T cell receptor beta chain was counted between two and nine times. What it binds is unknown. This entry is derived from a study of blood T cells in healthy people across ages. The authors ran a second PCR of about 6 to 11 cycles using a sample-barcoded 5' primer and a J-beta primer mix. TCRdb re-called the 5' RACE reads with MiXCR, one entry per CDR3 protein. Here the sample spans 1 million or so distinct CDR3 sequences, over 35% being singletons. CDR3 length: 14 residues. Germline trimming cut 6 bases from V and 0 bases from J; bases unmatched to any gene: 4. Study results and limitations: Researchers deemed the diversity estimates from one million T cells underestimates. Using unsorted PBMCs precluded a conclusive naive versus antigen-experienced comparison.

Sequencing input: blood. This sequence was found in a woman aged 55-70 years in good health. The J gene is TRBJ2-5, the V gene TRBV12-3 or TRBV12-4; 7 bases are shared with TRBD1. The CDR3 DNA sequence: TGTGCCAGCAGCCGCAGGGGGAACCAAGAGACCCAGTACTTC. As protein: CASSRRGNQETQYF.